Here is one TCR beta chain with its context. The antigen is not known. Looked up from germline, CDR1 is SEHNR and CDR2 is FQNEAQ (reference sequence). Trimming pared 5 bases from V and 0 bases from J, leaving 14 bases between. CDR3 length: 16 residues. Template switching, a step in the protocol, added a universal primer site, and cDNA carried unique molecular identifiers. MiXCR was run by TCRdb on the 5' RACE reads, yielding one entry per CDR3 protein. Of 200,000 to 300,000 distinct CDR3 sequences listed, roughly 7.5% are singletons. The sample belongs to a study of identical twins. The study's findings and limits: Alpha sequences out of frame and shared by twins had excess low generation probability.

The sample was also linked to a second study, of yellow fever vaccine responses in identical twins.

The TCR sequence derives from a woman under 30 in good health. The chain joins TRBV7-9 to TRBJ2-1; perhaps TRBD2 as D (6 bases). The sequenced sample was CD8+ T cells sorted from blood. For the CDR3, the DNA is TGTGCCAGCAGCCCGCGCGGGGTCAGCTCCTACAATGAGCAGTTCTTC. Translating it yields CASSPRGVSSYNEQFF.